A single sample is the source of the 32 T cell receptor beta chains below, sequenced in a study of shared clonotypes between healthy human individuals. The table came from immunoSEQ multiplex PCR; TCRdb's copy has only in-frame clones and leaves some out. In the table there are some 1,100,000 clones, around 82% of which are singletons. Sequenced: memory CD4+ T cells from PBMCs. Regarding subset: CD45RA-negative fraction. The origin of the receptors is a man between 18 and 29 years old in good health. Some clones in this sample may be carry-over from other donors' samples.

The rearrangement joins TRBV10-3 to TRBJ2-5; no clear D. This CDR3 contains 14 residues. Trimming pared 3 bases from V and 5 bases from J, leaving 13 bases between. CDR1 and CDR2 from the germline V gene are ENHRY and SYGVKD. The CDR3 reads CAISDQDPAETQYF. CDR3 nucleotides: TGTGCCATCAGTGATCAAGACCCTGCTGAGACCCAGTACTTC.

The count of this clone is one. The chain is built from TRBV10-2 and TRBJ2-2, with D hard to call. CDR3 length: 14 residues. Trimming removed 4 bases from V and 8 bases from J, with 14 bases in between. Germline V lookup: CDR1 WSHSY, CDR2 SAAADI. The CDR3 nucleotides read TGCGCCAGCAGTGCGAATGGTGTGGGGGGGGAGCTGTTTTTT. Its protein product is CASSANGVGGELFF.

The chain employs TRBV5-1 and TRBJ1-1; D is uncertain. The germline CDR1 and CDR2 sequences are SGHRS and YFSETQ. With 0 bases removed from V and 0 bases from J, the gap between germline ends came to 9 bases. This CDR3 region has 15 residues. CDR3 bases: TGCGCCAGCAGCTTGGAAGGCTTAATGAACACTGAAGCTTTCTTT. Protein product: CASSLEGLMNTEAFF.

The chain employs TRBV4-1 and TRBJ2-3, with TRBD2 identical over 9 bases. CDR1 is MGHRA and CDR2 is YSYEKL in the germline V gene. This CDR3 has 18 residues. With 2 bases clipped from V and 0 bases from J, the junction kept 9 bases outside the gene matches. CDR3 DNA: TGCGCCAGCAGCCAATCAGTGCTTACTAGCGGGAGCACAGATACGCAGTATTTT. This encodes CASSQSVLTSGSTDTQYF.

The rearrangement joins TRBV9 to TRBJ2-3; D not resolved. CDR3 size: 14 residues. CDR1 and CDR2 from the germline V gene are SGDLS and YYNGEE. V shed 4 bases and J shed 2 bases, with 11 bases lying between them. The CDR3 loop reads CASSPGRPTDTQYF. CDR3 bases: TGTGCCAGCAGCCCTGGGCGACCCACAGATACGCAGTATTTT. The whole variable domain, filled in from reference TRBV9 and TRBJ2-3, reads DSGVTQTPKHLITATGQRVTLRCSPRSGDLSVYWYQQSLDQGLQFLIQYYNGEERAKGNILERFSAQQFPDLHSELNLSSLELGDSALYFCASSPGRPTDTQYFGPGTRLTVL.

The rearrangement joins TRBV14 to TRBJ2-7, with D possibly matching TRBD1 (7 bases). From germline, CDR1 is SGHDN and CDR2 FVKESK. V lost 4 bases and J lost 2, with 12 bases in between. This CDR3 region has 14 residues. The CDR3 region has the DNA TGTGCCAGCAGCCGGACCAGGGGGGCCTACGAGCAGTACTTC. Protein: CASSRTRGAYEQYF.

The chain couples TRBV5-1 to TRBJ1-3, with TRBD1 matching 9 bases. With 4 bases clipped from V and 9 bases from J, the junction kept 5 bases outside the gene matches. In germline, CDR1 is SGHRS, CDR2 YFSETQ. The CDR3 is 13 residues long. The CDR3 coding sequence is TGCGCCAGCAGCCAGGGACAGGGCGGCACCATATATTTT. Its protein product is CASSQGQGGTIYF. Looking up the rest from reference TRBV5-1 and TRBJ1-3 gives the full variable domain: KAGVTQTPRYLIKTRGQQVTLSCSPISGHRSVSWYQQTPGQGLQFLFEYFSETQRNKGNFPGRFSGRQFSNSRSEMNVSTLELGDSALYLCASSQGQGGTIYFGEGSWLTVV.

V and J are TRBV19 and TRBJ1-5, with 7 bases lining up with TRBD1. CDR1 LNHDA and CDR2 SQIVND come from the germline V gene (reference sequence). V gave up 5 bases and J gave up 2 bases; unmatched junction bases: 12. This CDR3 spans 17 amino acids. CDR3 residues: CASSSGTVVKGNQPQHF. In DNA, the CDR3 is TGTGCCAGTAGTTCCGGGACAGTAGTCAAAGGCAATCAGCCCCAGCATTTT. Together with reference TRBV19 and TRBJ1-5, the CDR3 gives the full variable domain: DGGITQSPKYLFRKEGQNVTLSCEQNLNHDAMYWYRQDPGQGLRLIYYSQIVNDFQKGDIAEGYSVSREKKESFPLTVTSAQKNPTAFYLCASSSGTVVKGNQPQHFGDGTRLSIL.

The chain carries TRBV2 and TRBJ1-1; TRBD1 matches 10 bases. Germline trimming cut 7 bases from V and 5 bases from J; bases unmatched to any gene: 7. This CDR3 has 14 residues. Germline-derived CDR1 and CDR2 are SNHLY and FYNNEI. CDR3 DNA: TGTGCCAGCATTTGGGGACAGGGGCGGACTGAAGCTTTCTTT. Translation: CASIWGQGRTEAFF.

This clone was seen only a few times. This CDR3 is also generated by other DNA sequences in the sample. The chain recombines TRBV27 with TRBJ1-1; D gene unclear. Germline-derived CDR1 and CDR2 are MNHEY and SMNVEV (reference sequence). The CDR3 runs 14 residues. Trimming cost V 3 bases and J 0 bases, with 8 bases left between them. The CDR3 DNA sequence: TGTGCCAGCAGTTTTCGGCCCATGAACACTGAAGCTTTCTTT. Encoded protein: CASSFRPMNTEAFF.

The chain has TRBV25-1 and TRBJ1-2; 7 bases are shared with TRBD1. With V trimmed by 4 bases and J by 8 bases, 10 bases remained unmatched. The CDR3 contains 14 residues. Germline V lookup: CDR1 MGHDK, CDR2 SYGVNS. The CDR3 coding sequence is TGTGCCAGCAGTGGGGTGACAGGGAGCGCCGGCTACACCTTC. As protein: CASSGVTGSAGYTF.

The gene calls are TRBV19 and TRBJ1-5; the D gene is possibly TRBD1 (5 bases). Germline CDR1 reads LNHDA; CDR2 reads SQIVND (reference sequence). Between the trimmed V and J ends, which lost 10 bases and 1 base, there was a span of 14 bases. The CDR3 runs to 14 residues. In DNA, the CDR3 is TGTGCCACCCAAGGGGAGAGGAGCAATCAGCCCCAGCATTTT. Amino acid sequence: CATQGERSNQPQHF.

This clone was detected ten times or more. This specimen includes other DNA sequences encoding the same CDR3. The chain is built from TRBV4-1 and TRBJ2-2; 13 positions agree with TRBD2. CDR1 is MGHRA and CDR2 is YSYEKL in the germline V gene. The CDR3 runs to 17 residues. Trimming removed 4 bases from V and 5 bases from J; junction bases left unmatched: 7. The CDR3 is CASSPREGLAGTGELFF. The CDR3 coding sequence is TGCGCCAGCAGCCCTAGAGAGGGACTAGCGGGAACCGGGGAGCTGTTTTTT.

The genes are TRBV11-1 and TRBJ1-2; 9 bases match TRBD1. The germline gives CDR1 SGHAT, CDR2 FQDESV (reference sequence). This CDR3 contains 15 residues. V was clipped by 1 base and J by 3 bases; unmatched bases: 3. The chain's CDR3 is CASSLGTGGHYGYTF. Here the CDR3 DNA reads TGTGCCAGCAGCTTAGGAACAGGGGGCCACTATGGCTACACCTTC.

V gene TRBV5-1 combines with J gene TRBJ2-7; TRBD1 agrees at 9 bases. The trim removed 3 bases at V and 5 bases at J, leaving 6 bases unmatched. Per the germline V gene, CDR1 is SGHRS and CDR2 is YFSETQ. This CDR3 comprises 14 residues. The CDR3 spells CASSSGQGRNEQYF. Written as DNA, the CDR3 is TGCGCCAGCAGCTCGGGACAGGGTCGGAACGAGCAGTACTTC.

The chain carries TRBV6-6 and TRBJ2-7; D is possibly TRBD2 (5 bases). With 6 bases removed from V and 3 bases from J, the gap between germline ends came to 15 bases. Looked up from germline, CDR1 is MNHNY and CDR2 is SVGAGI (reference sequence). CDR3 size: 14 residues. The CDR3, as DNA: TGTGCCAGCAGAACGGGAAACGGCTTCTACGAGCAGTACTTC. Translation gives CASRTGNGFYEQYF.

This chain's CDR3 is CASSVTGIGEQYF. The CDR3 nucleotides read TGTGCCAGCAGCGTGACAGGTATCGGCGAGCAGTACTTC. The chain has TRBV7-3 and TRBJ2-7; tentative D call: TRBD1 (6 bases). The V and J ends lost 5 bases and 6 bases respectively, with 14 bases between them. Germline V gene sequence: CDR1 SGHTA, CDR2 FQGTGA. This CDR3 has 13 amino acids.

With regard to this clone: A far larger clone is only one base removed, so a read error is likely. This chain connects TRBV2 to TRBJ1-5; 9 nucleotides align to TRBD1. The V gene's germline CDR1 is SNHLY and CDR2 FYNNEI. The CDR3 consists of 15 residues. V dropped 4 bases and J dropped 0; count of bases not matched to a gene: 1. As DNA, the CDR3 is TGTGCCAGCAGTGGGACAGGGGATAGCAATCAGCCCCAGCATTTT. This translates into CASSGTGDSNQPQHF. Combining the CDR3 with reference TRBV2 and TRBJ1-5 gives the whole variable domain EPEVTQTPSHQVTQMGQEVILRCVPISNHLYFYWYRQILGQKVEFLVSFYNNEISEKSEIFDDQFSVERPDGSNFTLKIRSTKLEDSAMYFCASSGTGDSNQPQHFGDGTRLSIL.

This rearrangement joins TRBV28 to TRBJ2-7; the match to TRBD2 covers 9 bases. Germline CDR1 is MDHEN and CDR2 is SYDVKM. With V trimmed by 3 bases and J by 7 bases, 13 bases remained unmatched. The CDR3 covers 16 residues. CDR3 sequence: CASSFSPPSGTGEQYF. DNA for the CDR3: TGTGCCAGCAGTTTTAGTCCGCCTAGCGGGACTGGAGAGCAGTACTTC.

J is TRBJ2-7 and V is TRBV28, with D possibly TRBD1 on 5 matching bases. V was trimmed by 6 bases and J by 2 bases, leaving 14 bases between them. This CDR3 region has 14 residues. Germline V CDR1 and CDR2: MDHEN, SYDVKM. The CDR3 spells CASRKGQGTYEQYF. The CDR3 DNA follows: TGTGCCAGCAGGAAGGGGCAGGGCACCTACGAGCAGTACTTC.

This clone was counted at least ten times. CDR3 nucleotide sequence: TGTGCCAGCAGTGGTCAGGGTCTAGACGAGCAGTTCTTC. This translates into CASSGQGLDEQFF. The rearrangement uses TRBV7-9 and TRBJ2-1; maybe TRBD1 (5 bases). This CDR3 comprises 13 residues. CDR1 SEHNR and CDR2 FQNEAQ come from the germline V gene (reference sequence). V lost 6 bases to trimming and J lost 10 bases, with 16 bases between them.

This clone was counted a few times. V is TRBV27 and J is TRBJ2-1; 12 nucleotides line up with TRBD2. The CDR3 sequence is 17 residues long. Germline lookup yields CDR1 MNHEY and CDR2 SMNVEV (reference sequence). Losses at the gene ends were 5 bases for V and 0 bases for J; bases not matched to a gene: 5. This chain's CDR3 is CASSPGLAGISYNEQFF. CDR3 sequence (DNA): TGTGCCAGCAGTCCAGGACTAGCGGGAATCTCCTACAATGAGCAGTTCTTC.

This chain links TRBV7-2 with TRBJ2-1, with D possibly being TRBD1 (5 bases). The V and J ends lost 2 bases and 10 bases respectively, with 15 bases between them. The germline gives CDR1 SGHTA, CDR2 FQGNSA. The CDR3 contains 14 residues. DNA of the CDR3: TGTGCCAGCAGCTTACGCCCCACAGCAGGGGAGCAGTTCTTC. Translation gives CASSLRPTAGEQFF.

The rearrangement links TRBV7-2 to TRBJ1-5; no clear D gene. Germline V gene sequence: CDR1 SGHTA, CDR2 FQGNSA. This CDR3 comprises 14 residues. Trimming cost V 0 bases and J 7 bases, with 10 bases left between them. The CDR3 DNA reads as TGTGCCAGCAGCTTAGCGCAGGATCGACAGCCCCAGCATTTT. This translates into CASSLAQDRQPQHF.

This clone was detected a few times. The V gene is TRBV19, the J gene TRBJ2-1, with TRBD2 matching 9 bases. The CDR3 contains 16 residues. Trimming at V came to 3 bases and at J to 4 bases, leaving 7 bases not matched to a gene. In germline, CDR1 is LNHDA, CDR2 SQIVND (reference sequence). The CDR3 here is CASSIKAGGRYNEQFF. The CDR3 region has the DNA TGTGCCAGTAGTATCAAAGCGGGAGGTCGGTACAATGAGCAGTTCTTC.

Note on this clone: Other DNA sequences from this sample encode an identical CDR3 as well. J is TRBJ2-2 and V is TRBV18; D gene ambiguous. CDR1 is KGHSH and CDR2 is LQKENI in the germline V gene. The CDR3 loop spans 14 amino acids. The germline V and J ends were trimmed by 1 base and 2 bases, with 5 bases remaining between them. The DNA for the CDR3 is TGTGCCAGCTCACCACTCAGAAACACCGGGGAGCTGTTTTTT. Protein sequence: CASSPLRNTGELFF.

The genes are TRBV11-2 and TRBJ1-2; perhaps TRBD1 as D (5 bases). V was cut by 0 bases and J by 4 bases, with 9 bases left in between. The CDR3 runs 14 residues. Germline assignment: CDR1 SGHAT and CDR2 FQNNGV. For the CDR3, the DNA is TGTGCCAGCAGCTTAGATAGAGGGGTCTATGGCTACACCTTC. Residues: CASSLDRGVYGYTF. Together with reference TRBV11-2 and TRBJ1-2, the CDR3 gives the full variable domain: EAGVAQSPRYKIIEKRQSVAFWCNPISGHATLYWYQQILGQGPKLLIQFQNNGVVDDSQLPKDRFSAERLKGVDSTLKIQPAKLEDSAVYLCASSLDRGVYGYTFGSGTRLTVV.

In DNA, the CDR3 is TGTGCCAGCAGTGAATTAGCGGGGGGCTCCGGGACACTTTCCCGGGCCTACGAGCAGTACTTC. Protein product: CASSELAGGSGTLSRAYEQYF. The chain uses TRBV6-1 and TRBJ2-7; 10 bases agree with TRBD2. The V gene end was trimmed by 2 bases and the J gene end by 2 bases; junction bases not matched to a gene: 21. The CDR3 sequence is 21 residues long. CDR1 and CDR2 (germline): MNHNS, SASEGT.

V usage is TRBV7-6 and J usage is TRBJ2-5, with TRBD2 matching 11 bases. This CDR3 has 17 amino acids. Trimming removed 1 base from V and 5 bases from J; junction bases left unmatched: 9. From germline, CDR1 is SGHVS and CDR2 FNYEAQ. The CDR3 region has the DNA TGTGCCAGCAGCTTAGTCCTAGCGGGAGGTTCGGGGGAGACCCAGTACTTC. It translates to CASSLVLAGGSGETQYF.

This clone appeared once. This chain links TRBV27 with TRBJ1-5; the D gene is possibly TRBD1 (5 bases). Germline CDR1 reads MNHEY; CDR2 reads SMNVEV (reference sequence). The CDR3 length is 15 residues. V was shortened by 2 bases and J by 3 bases, with 11 bases between the two germline ends. This chain's CDR3 is CASSLKAGFNQPQHF. DNA for the CDR3: TGTGCCAGCAGTTTAAAGGCAGGGTTCAATCAGCCCCAGCATTTT.

This chain uses TRBV11-2 with TRBJ2-1; D is perhaps TRBD1 (6 bases). The CDR3 totals 14 residues. Trimming removed 3 bases at V and 5 bases at J, with 11 bases between. The germline V gene encodes CDR1 SGHAT and CDR2 FQNNGV. CDR3 protein: CASSLAGTNNEQFF. The CDR3 bases are TGTGCCAGCAGCTTGGCCGGGACAAACAATGAGCAGTTCTTC.

This clone was seen more than once but under ten times. V usage is TRBV29-1 and J usage is TRBJ2-7, with no clear D. In germline, CDR1 is SQVTM, CDR2 ANQGSEA. This CDR3 is built from 11 residues. V shed 5 bases and J shed 2 bases, with 7 bases lying between them. CDR3 protein: CSVYTTYEQYF. The CDR3 nucleotides read TGCAGCGTTTATACAACCTACGAGCAGTACTTC.